The 18 T cell receptor beta chains below all came from one sample that was sequenced in a study of cytomegalovirus exposure and HLA in healthy donors. 60 Vbeta and 13 Jbeta primers were used in PCR. TCRdb keeps only in-frame clones here, not all; method: immunoSEQ multiplex PCR. The data contain approximately 180,000 clones, roughly 80% of them singletons. Specimen: PBMCs. The receptors were sampled from a woman between 18 and 29 years old in good health and CMV-seronegative.

The chain recombines TRBV4-3 with TRBJ2-6, with a tentative D call TRBD1 (6 bases). V gave up 7 bases and J gave up 4 bases, with 20 bases separating them. The germline CDR1 and CDR2 sequences are LGHNA and YSLEER. This CDR3 is built from 17 residues. CDR3 nucleotide sequence: TGCGCCAGCACCACCAACTCAGGGGCGAGCGGGGCCAACGTCCTGACTTTC. Residues: CASTTNSGASGANVLTF.

V and J are TRBV11-2 and TRBJ2-1; TRBD1 aligns across 8 bases. The V gene's germline CDR1 is SGHAT and CDR2 FQNNGV. V lost 6 bases and J lost 7; bases outside the gene matches: 11. The CDR3 extends over 15 amino acids. The CDR3 loop is CASRPDRGPANEQFF. In DNA form, the CDR3 reads TGTGCCAGCAGGCCCGACAGGGGCCCCGCAAATGAGCAGTTCTTC.

This clone has just a few counts. This chain connects TRBV5-1 to TRBJ1-1; 7 nucleotides agree with TRBD1. Germline CDR1 SGHRS, CDR2 YFSETQ. This CDR3 is built from 13 residues. V dropped 0 bases and J dropped 8; count of bases not matched to a gene: 4. The CDR3 sequence is CASSLVTGDEAFF. In DNA form, the CDR3 reads TGCGCCAGCAGCTTGGTAACAGGGGACGAAGCTTTCTTT.

V usage is TRBV14 and J usage is TRBJ2-5, with 8 bases matching TRBD2. Trimming at V came to 4 bases and at J to 9 bases, leaving 13 bases not matched to a gene. CDR3 length: 15 amino acids. Germline assignment: CDR1 SGHDN and CDR2 FVKESK. The CDR3 protein is CASSRPGLAGGAQYF. The CDR3 nucleotides read TGTGCCAGCAGCCGCCCCGGACTTGCCGGGGGGGCCCAGTACTTC.

The genes are TRBV11-2 and TRBJ1-1, with a possible D match to TRBD1 (5 bases). Germline V gene lookup returns CDR1 SGHAT and CDR2 FQNNGV. The CDR3 consists of 12 residues. V was cut by 1 base and J by 8 bases, with 8 bases left in between. This chain's CDR3 is CASSLAGLEAFF. In DNA form, the CDR3 reads TGTGCCAGCAGCTTAGCAGGGCTCGAAGCTTTCTTT.

The chain combines TRBV2 with TRBJ2-5, with 7 bases that match TRBD2. V lost 8 bases to trimming and J lost 1 base; unmatched junction nucleotides: 1. Germline CDR1 and CDR2: SNHLY and FYNNEI. The CDR3 runs 12 residues. CDR3 sequence (DNA): TGTGCCAGCGGGAGGGGCCAAGAGACCCAGTACTTC. Translated, it gives CASGRGQETQYF. Supplemented by reference TRBV2 and TRBJ2-5, the full variable domain reads EPEVTQTPSHQVTQMGQEVILRCVPISNHLYFYWYRQILGQKVEFLVSFYNNEISEKSEIFDDQFSVERPDGSNFTLKIRSTKLEDSAMYFCASGRGQETQYFGPGTRLLVL.

The chain carries TRBV19 and TRBJ2-5; weak D call: TRBD1 (6 bases). This CDR3 contains 16 residues. Germline V lookup: CDR1 LNHDA, CDR2 SQIVND (reference sequence). V lost 3 bases to trimming and J lost 2 bases, with 16 bases between them. The CDR3 sequence: CASSIFGQGSQETQYF. CDR3 DNA sequence: TGTGCCAGTAGTATCTTCGGCCAGGGGTCACAAGAGACCCAGTACTTC.

Remarks on this clone: This same CDR3 is encoded by further DNA sequences in the sample. CDR3 loop: CASSQGSNQPQHF. The CDR3 bases are TGTGCCAGCTCGCAGGGGTCCAATCAGCCCCAGCATTTT. This chain joins TRBV6-5 and TRBJ1-5; weak D call: TRBD1 (6 bases). The CDR3 totals 13 residues. The germline gives CDR1 MNHEY, CDR2 SVGAGI. V lost 8 bases and J 3 bases, leaving 11 bases between the germline ends.

This chain links TRBV29-1 with TRBJ2-1; TRBD2 aligns across 7 bases. CDR1 is SQVTM and CDR2 is ANQGSEA in the germline V gene. V shed 3 bases and J 4 bases; nucleotides not matched to a gene: 6. This CDR3 has 14 residues. This CDR3 is CSVESSGFYNEQFF. CDR3 bases: TGCAGCGTTGAGTCTAGCGGATTTTACAATGAGCAGTTCTTC.

The chain recombines TRBV4-1 with TRBJ2-3; 7 nucleotides line up with TRBD2. The CDR3 spans 17 residues. J was trimmed by 7 bases and V by 1 base; bases with no gene match: 14. CDR1 and CDR2 from the germline V gene are MGHRA and YSYEKL. CDR3 DNA sequence: TGCGCCAGCAGCCAAGGGAGGGCCGGACTAGTCATAAATACGCAGTATTTT. This sequence encodes CASSQGRAGLVINTQYF.

Regarding this clone: Other DNA sequences in this specimen translate into the identical CDR3. CDR3: CASSYQMGYEQYV. The CDR3 DNA reads as TGTGCCAGCAGTTACCAGATGGGCTACGAGCAGTACGTC. J is TRBJ2-7 and V is TRBV6-5; no definite D call. The CDR3 covers 13 residues. Trimming left V 2 bases short and J 3 bases short, with 8 bases between. Germline V gene lookup returns CDR1 MNHEY and CDR2 SVGAGI.

The gene calls are TRBV7-6 and TRBJ2-1, with 8 bases fitting TRBD2. The junction had 4 bases not matched to a gene; V was cut back by 1 base and J by 2 bases. The CDR3 contains 16 residues. Germline CDR1 SGHVS, CDR2 FNYEAQ. CDR3 bases: TGTGCCAGCAGCTTAGGGGTAGCGGGGCCCTACAATGAGCAGTTCTTC. This sequence encodes CASSLGVAGPYNEQFF.

The chain uses TRBV5-3 and TRBJ1-1; TRBD1 is a possible D gene (5 bases). TRBV5-3 is identified as an open reading frame with a role that is uncertain. V dropped 0 bases and J dropped 0 bases, with 21 bases sitting between them. There are 19 residues in the CDR3. The DNA of the CDR3 is TGTGCCAGAAGCTTGGCCCCCGCGGGGCCCAGAAATGTGAACACTGAAGCTTTCTTT. It translates to CARSLAPAGPRNVNTEAFF.

The rearrangement joins TRBV19 to TRBJ2-1; a weak D match, TRBD2 (6 bases). The CDR3 has 14 amino acids. Germline V gene data show CDR1 as LNHDA and CDR2 as SQIVND (reference sequence). V was shortened by 3 bases and J by 5 bases, with 11 bases between the two germline ends. The CDR3: CASSITGLNNEQFF. CDR3 sequence (DNA): TGTGCCAGTAGTATTACGGGACTTAACAATGAGCAGTTCTTC.

The chain combines TRBV27 with TRBJ1-5; D remains unclear. Trimming stripped 5 bases from V and 6 bases from J, with 17 bases between. Per the germline V gene, CDR1 is MNHEY and CDR2 is SMNVEV (reference sequence). The CDR3 extends over 15 amino acids. CDR3 amino acids: CASSPPGGWAQPQHF. The CDR3 bases are TGTGCCAGCAGTCCCCCAGGCGGGTGGGCTCAGCCCCAGCATTTT.

The V and J genes are TRBV12-5 and TRBJ1-1, with a tentative D call TRBD1 (5 bases). The CDR3 is 12 residues long. Trimming stripped 7 bases from V and 9 bases from J, with 15 bases between. Germline CDR1 and CDR2: LGHNT and FRNRAP. CDR3 DNA sequence: TGTGCTAGTGCCCCTGACGGGGGACAAGCTTTCTTT. The encoded protein is CASAPDGGQAFF.

The chain couples TRBV10-3 to TRBJ2-7, with TRBD2 matching over 8 bases. CDR3 length: 20 amino acids. Germline-derived CDR1 and CDR2 are ENHRY and SYGVKD. The V segment lost 3 bases and the J segment 3 bases; nucleotides outside the gene matches: 22. The CDR3 DNA reads as TGTGCCATCAGTGATCCCGGGACCCACGTTCGTCTAGCGGGCCACTACGAGCAGTACTTC. The encoded protein is CAISDPGTHVRLAGHYEQYF.

This chain uses TRBV13 with TRBJ1-3; D remains ambiguous. V was clipped by 1 base and J by 0 bases, with 7 bases between them. CDR3 length: 15 amino acids. Germline CDR1 is PRHDT and CDR2 is FYEKMQ (reference sequence). CDR3 protein: CASSLEAGSGNTIYF. DNA for the CDR3: TGTGCCAGCAGCTTAGAGGCGGGCTCTGGAAACACCATATATTTT.